The text below deals with one TCR beta chain. Its antigen is as yet unknown. This sample stems from a study of Graves' ophthalmopathy and Graves' hyperthyroidism. Study-wide context: The blood sample was drawn at first diagnosis and before any treatment. Findings and limits, study-wide: Appearing in blood as well were most expanded thyroid clonotypes above 0.001 frequency.

The TCR beta CDR3 regions underwent amplification from RNA transcripts. The first-round RT-PCR employed HTBI primers together with the Qiagen OneStep RT-PCR kit. A multiplex PCR was then performed as the second round. TCRdb redid the calling of the multiplex PCR reads with MiXCR, one entry per CDR3 protein. Of about 740,000 distinct CDR3 sequences in the sample, 40% are singletons; the top ten hold 40% to 55%. The CDR3 is 14 residues long. V lost 7 bases to trimming and J lost 0 bases, with 10 bases between them. The germline V gene encodes CDR1 KGHDR and CDR2 SFDVKD. This chain connects TRBV24-1 to TRBJ2-3; D not certain. The receptor comes from an adult man with Graves' ophthalmopathy. The sequenced sample was peripheral blood. CDR3 sequence reads: CATRDADSTDTQYF. CDR3 nucleotide sequence: TGTGCCACCAGAGATGCGGATAGCACAGATACGCAGTATTTT.